This T cell receptor (beta chain) was obtained from a study of control samples from healthy donors and cancer patients. Clones were sequenced by immunoSEQ multiplex PCR, and TCRdb holds only the in-frame ones, with some missing. The sample shows 150,000 to 200,000 clones, around nine tenths of them seen only once. With 7 bases removed from V and 6 bases from J, the gap between germline ends came to 10 bases. The germline CDR1 and CDR2 sequences are LNHDA and SQIVND (reference sequence). The CDR3 consists of 13 residues. The V gene is TRBV19, the J gene TRBJ1-6; D unresolved. This TCR came from a man aged 25 to 45 in good health. The material sequenced was blood. The CDR3 region is CASTRTGNSPLHF. The CDR3 DNA sequence: TGTGCCAGTACTAGGACGGGTAATTCACCCCTCCACTTT.